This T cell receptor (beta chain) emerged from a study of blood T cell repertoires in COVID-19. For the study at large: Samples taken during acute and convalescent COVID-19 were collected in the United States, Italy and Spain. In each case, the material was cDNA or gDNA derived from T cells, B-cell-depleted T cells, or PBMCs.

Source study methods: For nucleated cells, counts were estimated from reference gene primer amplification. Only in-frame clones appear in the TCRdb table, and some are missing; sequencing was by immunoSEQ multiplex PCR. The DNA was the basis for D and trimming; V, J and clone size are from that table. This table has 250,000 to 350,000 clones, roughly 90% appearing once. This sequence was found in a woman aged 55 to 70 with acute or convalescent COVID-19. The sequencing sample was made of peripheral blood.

CDR3 loop: CASTARTNYGYTF. CDR3 coding DNA: TGTGCCAGCACCGCGAGGACTAACTATGGCTACACCTTC. V usage is TRBV12-3 or TRBV12-4 and J usage is TRBJ1-2; no definite D call. This CDR3 is 13 amino acids long. Trimming cost V 7 bases and J 0 bases, with 9 bases left between them.